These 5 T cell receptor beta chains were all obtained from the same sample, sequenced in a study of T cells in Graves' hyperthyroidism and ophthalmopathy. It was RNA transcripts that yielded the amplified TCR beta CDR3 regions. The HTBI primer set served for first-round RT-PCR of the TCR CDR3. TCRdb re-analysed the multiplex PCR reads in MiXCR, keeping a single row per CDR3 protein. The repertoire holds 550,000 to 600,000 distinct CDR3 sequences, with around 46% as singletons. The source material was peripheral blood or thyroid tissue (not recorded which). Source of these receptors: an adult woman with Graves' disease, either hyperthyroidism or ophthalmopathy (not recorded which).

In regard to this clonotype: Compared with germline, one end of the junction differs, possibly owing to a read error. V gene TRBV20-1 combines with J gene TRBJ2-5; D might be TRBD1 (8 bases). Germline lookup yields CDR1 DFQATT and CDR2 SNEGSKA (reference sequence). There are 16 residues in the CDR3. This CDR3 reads CSARDNRGRAQETQYF. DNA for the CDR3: TGCAGTGCTAGAGATAACAGGGGGAGGGCCCAAGAAACCCAGTACTTC.

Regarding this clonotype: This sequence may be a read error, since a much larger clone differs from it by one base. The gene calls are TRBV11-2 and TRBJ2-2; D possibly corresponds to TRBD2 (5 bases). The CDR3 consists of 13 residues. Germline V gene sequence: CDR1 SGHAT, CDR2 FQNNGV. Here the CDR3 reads CTSKRPRAGELFF. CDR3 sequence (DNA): TGTACCAGCAAAAGACCGCGGGCCGGGGAGCTGTTTTTT.

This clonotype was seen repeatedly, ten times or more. The CDR3 region has the DNA TGTGCCAGTAAGTATCCAGGACAGGAGCGACTATGGAGCTACACCTTC. Its protein is CASKYPGQERLWSYTF. The V gene is TRBV19, the J gene TRBJ1-2; 7 bases map to TRBD1. The V and J ends lost 7 bases and 9 bases, in that order; junction bases with no gene match: 20. CDR3 length: 16 residues. Per germline, CDR1 LNHDA and CDR2 SQIVND (reference sequence).

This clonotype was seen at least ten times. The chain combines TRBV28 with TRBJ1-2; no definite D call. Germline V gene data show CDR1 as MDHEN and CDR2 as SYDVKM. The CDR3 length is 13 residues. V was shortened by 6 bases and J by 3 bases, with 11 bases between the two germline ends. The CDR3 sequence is CASSLERDYGYTF. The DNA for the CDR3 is TGTGCCAGCAGCCTGGAACGGGACTATGGCTACACCTTC.

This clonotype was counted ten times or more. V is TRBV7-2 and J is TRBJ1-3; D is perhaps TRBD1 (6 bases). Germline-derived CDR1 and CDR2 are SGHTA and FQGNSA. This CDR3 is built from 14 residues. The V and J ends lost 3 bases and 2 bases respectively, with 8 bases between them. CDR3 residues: CASSFRGTGNTIYF. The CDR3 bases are TGTGCCAGCAGCTTCAGGGGCACTGGAAACACCATATATTTT.